The 20 T cell receptor beta chains presented below share a single source sample, sequenced in a study of blood T cells in healthy people across ages. A second PCR, run for roughly 6 to 11 cycles, used a sample-barcoded 5' primer plus a J-beta primer mix. TCRdb ran MiXCR on the 5' RACE reads and lists one entry per CDR3 protein. The sample carries 1,500,000 or so distinct CDR3 sequences, 35% to 45% recorded once. Sequencing input: blood. The receptors originated from a woman in her late teens or twenties in good health.

This clonotype appeared a few times. The chain joins TRBV5-1 to TRBJ2-2; a weak D match, TRBD1 (6 bases). The V end lost 2 bases, the J end lost 7 bases, and 15 bases lay between the germline ends. Germline V gives CDR1 SGHRS, CDR2 YFSETQ. The CDR3 sequence is 15 residues long. CDR3 amino acids: CASSFVTGSVGELFF. CDR3 coding DNA: TGCGCCAGCAGCTTTGTTACAGGGTCGGTCGGGGAGCTGTTTTTT. Variable domain in full (rest from reference TRBV5-1 and TRBJ2-2): KAGVTQTPRYLIKTRGQQVTLSCSPISGHRSVSWYQQTPGQGLQFLFEYFSETQRNKGNFPGRFSGRQFSNSRSEMNVSTLELGDSALYLCASSFVTGSVGELFFGEGSRLTVL.

On this clonotype: The conserved closing phenylalanine or tryptophan is absent in this CDR3, likely reflecting a read error. The J gene is TRBJ1-5, the V gene TRBV3-1; D uncertain. V was shortened by 2 bases and J by 5 bases, with 4 bases between the two germline ends. CDR3 length equals 12 residues. CDR1 and CDR2 from the germline V gene are LGHDT and YNNKEL (reference sequence). The CDR3 spells CASSQRDQPQHS. As DNA, the CDR3 is TGTGCCAGCAGCCAAAGGGATCAGCCCCAGCATTCT.

The chain couples TRBV7-9 to TRBJ1-6; D is possibly TRBD1 (6 bases). The germline gives CDR1 SEHNR, CDR2 FQNEAQ (reference sequence). The CDR3 sequence is 15 residues long. The V end lost 0 bases, the J end lost 10 bases, and 13 bases lay between the germline ends. The CDR3 nucleotides read TGTGCCAGCAGCTTAGCTGGCAGGGGCTGGTCACCCCTCCACTTT. Amino acids: CASSLAGRGWSPLHF.

The chain combines TRBV18 with TRBJ2-3; TRBD1 aligns across 9 bases. Per germline, CDR1 KGHSH and CDR2 LQKENI. Trimming removed 0 bases from V and 6 bases from J; junction bases left unmatched: 4. There are 15 residues in the CDR3. The CDR3 region is CASSPPGQGPDTQYF. The CDR3 DNA sequence: TGTGCCAGCTCACCACCGGGACAGGGCCCCGATACGCAGTATTTT.

This sequence joins TRBV11-2 and TRBJ2-7; possibly TRBD2 for D (6 bases). CDR1 SGHAT and CDR2 FQNNGV come from the germline V gene. This CDR3 contains 16 residues. Trimming cost V 7 bases and J 7 bases, with 26 bases left between them. The CDR3 sequence is CASKGGIGPSYNEQYF. The CDR3 DNA follows: TGTGCCAGCAAAGGCGGGATAGGCCCATCCTACAATGAGCAGTACTTC.

This clonotype appeared a few times. The CDR3 sequence is CASSQDSRGFTDTQYF. Here the CDR3 DNA reads TGCGCCAGCAGCCAAGACTCACGGGGTTTCACAGATACGCAGTATTTT. The J gene is TRBJ2-3, the V gene TRBV4-3; TRBD2 is a possible D gene (5 bases). CDR1 and CDR2 from the germline V gene are LGHNA and YSLEER. V lost 0 bases, J lost 2 bases, and 12 bases lay in between. The CDR3 runs to 16 residues.

This chain uses TRBV7-2 with TRBJ2-1; D not resolved. V was cut by 4 bases and J by 0 bases, with 10 bases left in between. This CDR3 spans 15 amino acids. CDR1 and CDR2 from the germline V gene are SGHTA and FQGNSA. The CDR3 reads CASSWSYSSYNEQFF. The CDR3 DNA reads as TGTGCCAGCAGCTGGAGCTACAGCTCCTACAATGAGCAGTTCTTC.

This rearrangement joins TRBV4-1 to TRBJ2-5, with D hard to call. The CDR3 consists of 13 residues. CDR1 is MGHRA, CDR2 YSYEKL, per germline. V dropped 0 bases and J dropped 11 bases, with 13 bases sitting between them. CDR3 DNA sequence: TGCGCCAGCAGCCAAGATATTACGGATCAGCAGTACTTC. Residues: CASSQDITDQQYF.

Comments on this clonotype: A much larger clone lies one base from this, so it may be a read error. This rearrangement joins TRBV12-3 or TRBV12-4 to TRBJ2-1; possibly TRBD1 or TRBD2 for D (5 bases each). V lost 6 bases and J 7 bases, leaving 19 bases between the germline ends. The CDR3 loop spans 15 amino acids. The CDR3, as DNA: TGTGCCAGCAGCCTTAGGGACCAGACAGCGAATGAGCAGTTCTTC. Protein product: CASSLRDQTANEQFF.

A single count supports this clonotype. The V and J genes are TRBV10-2 and TRBJ1-5, with 10 bases identical to TRBD1. This CDR3 comprises 16 residues. V trimming: 9 bases; J trimming: 2 bases; junction bases outside the gene matches: 10. The V gene's germline CDR1 is WSHSY and CDR2 SAAADI. The CDR3 sequence: CARSGTGDDGNQPQHF. The CDR3 DNA follows: TGCGCCAGGTCCGGGACAGGGGACGATGGCAATCAGCCCCAGCATTTT.

The chain joins TRBV4-1 to TRBJ2-7, with 9 bases that match TRBD1. The CDR3 spans 14 residues. Trimming removed 7 bases from V and 2 bases from J; junction bases left unmatched: 6. Germline loops: CDR1 MGHRA, CDR2 YSYEKL. CDR3 DNA: TGCGCCAGCAAGATGACAGGGGGGCCCTACGAGCAGTACTTC. Its protein product is CASKMTGGPYEQYF.

The V and J genes are TRBV20-1 and TRBJ2-7, with 12 bases that match TRBD2. The CDR3 consists of 15 residues. CDR1 DFQATT and CDR2 SNEGSKA come from the germline V gene (reference sequence). The J segment lost 1 base and the V segment lost 1 base, leaving 2 bases of the junction unmatched. This CDR3 reads CSARGTSGDSYEQYF. CDR3 DNA sequence: TGCAGTGCTAGAGGGACTAGCGGGGATTCCTACGAGCAGTACTTC.

The chain joins TRBV15 to TRBJ1-4; no firm D call. Germline assignment: CDR1 LNHNV and CDR2 YYDKDF (reference sequence). Trimming pared 4 bases from V and 5 bases from J, leaving 11 bases between. The CDR3 sequence is 14 residues long. CDR3 sequence: CATSNPRQNEKLFF. The CDR3 DNA is TGTGCCACCAGCAACCCCAGGCAGAATGAAAAACTGTTTTTT.

This clonotype was counted only a few times. The CDR3 DNA reads as TGCGCCAGCAGCCTAAATGGACTAGCGGGAGGGCCTGGCGAGCAGTACTTC. As protein: CASSLNGLAGGPGEQYF. The chain links TRBV5-1 to TRBJ2-5; TRBD2 matches 15 bases. The DNA end lines up better with TRBJ2-7; the J call may be wrong. This CDR3 has 17 residues. Germline V lookup: CDR1 SGHRS, CDR2 YFSETQ.

The gene calls are TRBV27 and TRBJ2-7, with a tentative D call TRBD2 (6 bases). V lost 5 bases and J lost 2, with 19 bases in between. The CDR3 is 16 amino acids. Germline V gives CDR1 MNHEY, CDR2 SMNVEV (reference sequence). Here the CDR3 DNA reads TGTGCCAGCAGTCTGGGAGGCGTGAGCGGACCCTACGAGCAGTACTTC. This gives the protein CASSLGGVSGPYEQYF.

This clonotype was counted between two and nine times. The J gene is TRBJ2-7, the V gene TRBV5-1, with TRBD2 matching 10 bases. CDR3 length equals 15 residues. CDR1 SGHRS and CDR2 YFSETQ come from the germline V gene. After removal of 6 bases from V and 4 bases from J, the junction contained 10 bases not matched to a gene. The CDR3: CASTELAGLFYEQYF. Written as DNA, the CDR3 is TGCGCCAGCACCGAACTAGCGGGACTTTTTTACGAGCAGTACTTC.

This chain links TRBV6-1 with TRBJ2-1; the match to TRBD2 covers 7 bases. CDR1 is MNHNS, CDR2 SASEGT, per germline. V was clipped by 7 bases and J by 0 bases; unmatched bases: 3. The CDR3 has 14 residues. CDR3 loop: CASTGGTSYNEQFF. CDR3 DNA sequence: TGTGCCAGCACGGGGGGTACCTCCTACAATGAGCAGTTCTTC.

The chain employs TRBV20-1 and TRBJ2-7; perhaps TRBD1 as D (6 bases). V was shortened by 0 bases and J by 2 bases, with 11 bases between the two germline ends. CDR1 and CDR2 (germline): DFQATT, SNEGSKA (reference sequence). This CDR3 region has 14 residues. The DNA for the CDR3 is TGCAGTGCTAGAGAGACAGGCGCAACCTACGAGCAGTACTTC. Its translation: CSARETGATYEQYF.

V gene TRBV7-9 combines with J gene TRBJ2-1, with D possibly matching TRBD2 (6 bases). This CDR3 is 15 amino acids long. Germline assignment: CDR1 SEHNR and CDR2 FQNEAQ (reference sequence). V was pared by 1 base and J by 13 bases, with 20 bases between. The CDR3 sequence: CASSLVGSGKETQFF. CDR3 in DNA: TGTGCCAGCAGCTTAGTAGGTAGCGGAAAAGAGACCCAGTTCTTC.

This clonotype has just a few counts. The J gene is TRBJ1-1, the V gene TRBV3-1; D perhaps matches TRBD1 (5 bases). The germline CDR1 and CDR2 sequences are LGHDT and YNNKEL (reference sequence). The CDR3 is 14 amino acids. Between the trimmed V and J ends, which lost 5 bases and 4 bases, there was a span of 14 bases. In DNA, the CDR3 is TGTGCCAGCAGCTCCCTGGGGGGACTCACTGAAGCTTTCTTT. It codes for CASSSLGGLTEAFF.